This T cell receptor (beta chain) stems from a study of blood T cell repertoires in COVID-19 (dated by TCRdb to about 2020). Some background on the complete study: Collaborator samples came from the United States, Italy and Spain and covered acute and convalescent phases of COVID-19. The prospective study material was composed of cDNA or gDNA derived from T cells, B-cell-depleted T cells, or PBMCs. Deeply sampled blood TCRbeta repertoires from subjects exposed to, actively infected with, or recovered from COVID-19 were included in the dataset. The repertoires were released in a freely available public database meant as a resource for research on the immune response to SARS-CoV-2. Samples were obtained from the ongoing ImmuneRACE study (first 160 participants) and from over 1,000 subjects provided by 6 global collaborators. Sample metadata almost always included a de-identified subject ID, COVID-19 status, age in years and sex. HLA class I and class II types, where available, came from metadata supplied by the sample provider rather than from assay-based typing.

TCRbeta CDR3 regions were amplified from genomic DNA using the immunoSEQ Assay, a bias-controlled multiplex PCR. The study's processing was this. The number of nucleated cells in each sample was estimated by amplification of reference gene primers within the assay. Sequence reads were collapsed and filtered to measure the absolute abundance of every unique TCRbeta CDR3 rearrangement. For each sample, productive Simpson clonality was calculated as the square root of Simpson's diversity index across productive rearrangements. TCRdb re-hosts the immuneACCESS table, in-frame sequences only. Its copies lack some clones; in the studies checked, an unresolved V gene accounts for under half of them, and the cause for the rest is not known. V, J and clone size derive from that table, while D and trimming were established from the DNA sequence. The sample table contains around 170,000 clones; only one count was recorded for 84% of them. The ten largest clones take up approximately 12% of the sample.

Relative to germline, V is 8 bases shorter and J is 6 bases shorter, with 10 bases between their ends. From its cysteine to its phenylalanine, the CDR3 spans 11 amino acids. This entry keeps only the CDR3 DNA: 33 bases, framed from base 1. Study-level results and caveats: Clinical and demographic metadata were provided uncurated, with the amount varying by source and participant.

Enrolling through a virtual design, the prospective study's participants ranged in age from roughly 18 to 95 years and lived across around 25 United States geographic areas. Cohort assignment in the prospective study relied on participant-reported clinical history from a screening survey and a study questionnaire. ImmuneRACE Cohort 3 recovered participants were defined by two consecutive negative NP/OP PCR tests, healthcare professional clearance, or symptom resolution. Mobile phlebotomists in the prospective study collected whole blood, serum and a nasopharyngeal or oropharyngeal swab from every participant. Participants in the prospective study had the option to provide additional blood draws and questionnaires over a roughly two-month period. Prospective study blood samples were shipped either frozen or at room temperature before DNA extraction. As regards this clone: Its antigen is currently not known. Base qualities are not recorded, but no much larger clone differs from it by a single base.

The clonotype comes from a man in his fifties or sixties who had recovered from COVID-19. The sequencing input was PBMCs or T cells enriched from blood (not recorded which). This chain joins TRBV12-3 or TRBV12-4 to TRBJ1-2; matching of 5 bases hints at TRBD1 as the D gene. CDR3 reads: CASGGSNGYTF. The DNA reads as follows: TGTGCCAGCGGGGGGAGCAATGGCTACACCTTC.